The 14 T cell receptor beta chains reported below all come from one sample, sequenced in a study of long-term antiretroviral therapy in people with HIV. At the survey level, the v3.0 immunoSEQ assay was run. The table came from immunoSEQ multiplex PCR; TCRdb's copy has only in-frame clones and leaves some out. This sample has about 28,000 clones, with roughly 90% found just once. The material was unsorted PBMCs, obtained 2 years after starting antiretroviral therapy. The source is a man aged 45-60 years with HIV.

V is TRBV7-9 and J is TRBJ1-1; D might be TRBD1 (5 bases). CDR3 length equals 13 residues. Germline CDR1 reads SEHNR; CDR2 reads FQNEAQ (reference sequence). V lost 5 bases and J lost 11, with 18 bases in between. CDR3 residues: CASSPPFGEGAFF. CDR3 nucleotide sequence: TGTGCCAGCAGCCCCCCCTTCGGGGAGGGGGCTTTCTTT.

The rearrangement links TRBV21-1 to TRBJ1-1; TRBD1 is the table's D call and was not checked against the DNA. TRBV21-1 is a listed pseudogene. The CDR3 is 21 amino acids. The CDR3 reads CASSKDKSGTGDENMNTEAFF. The CDR3 nucleotides are TGTGCCAGCAGCAAAGATAAGAGTGGGACAGGGGACGAGAACATGAACACTGAAGCTTTCTTT.

The V gene is TRBV6-5, the J gene TRBJ2-7; 8 nucleotides agree with TRBD2. V shed 6 bases and J 2 bases; nucleotides not matched to a gene: 9. Germline-derived CDR1 and CDR2 are MNHEY and SVGAGI. This CDR3 contains 15 residues. CDR3 nucleotide sequence: TGTGCCAGCAGACGTTCGGCGGGACTAGCCTACGAGCAGTACTTC. The encoded protein is CASRRSAGLAYEQYF.

The gene calls are TRBV7-3 and TRBJ1-6; TRBD1 aligns across 8 bases. From germline, CDR1 is SGHTA and CDR2 FQGTGA. V lost 5 bases and J lost 13; bases outside the gene matches: 7. This CDR3 is built from 13 residues. CDR3 sequence: CASSPTGAGPLHF. The CDR3 DNA reads as TGTGCCAGCAGCCCGACAGGGGCCGGGCCCCTCCACTTT. Filled out from reference TRBV7-3 and TRBJ1-6, the complete variable domain reads GAGVSQTPSNKVTEKGKYVELRCDPISGHTALYWYRQSLGQGPEFLIYFQGTGAADDSGLPNDRFFAVRPEGSVSTLKIQRTERGDSAVYLCASSPTGAGPLHFGNGTRLTVT.

The rearrangement uses TRBV19 and TRBJ1-6, with unresolved D. The CDR3 loop spans 14 amino acids. Trimming took 5 bases from V and 10 from J, leaving 15 bases between them. Per germline, CDR1 LNHDA and CDR2 SQIVND (reference sequence). The CDR3 bases are TGTGCCAGTAGTCCGAGGGTGGAAGACTCACCCCTCCACTTT. This codes for CASSPRVEDSPLHF.

The J gene is TRBJ2-1, the V gene TRBV6-5, with D maybe TRBD2 (5 bases). Germline V gene lookup returns CDR1 MNHEY and CDR2 SVGAGI. This CDR3 is built from 13 residues. V was clipped by 6 bases and J by 8 bases, with 14 bases between them. The CDR3 DNA is TGTGCCAGCAGAGGTTCCGGGGTATATGAGCAGTTCTTC. Encoded protein: CASRGSGVYEQFF.

This clone occurred once. The chain combines TRBV28 with TRBJ2-1; D is perhaps TRBD2 (5 bases). CDR1 is MDHEN and CDR2 is SYDVKM in the germline V gene. CDR3 length: 15 residues. V was pared by 3 bases and J by 7 bases, with 16 bases between. This CDR3 is CASSFEGSPWNEQFF. Here the CDR3 DNA reads TGTGCCAGCAGTTTCGAGGGTTCTCCCTGGAATGAGCAGTTCTTC.

V and J are TRBV11-3 and TRBJ2-7, with D unclear. The CDR3 is 13 residues long. V gave up 1 base and J gave up 6 bases, with 10 bases separating them. Germline CDR1 SGHNT, CDR2 YENEEA. CDR3 sequence: CASSLGPQGEQYF. For the CDR3, the DNA is TGTGCCAGCAGCTTAGGGCCCCAAGGCGAGCAGTACTTC.

V and J are TRBV13 and TRBJ2-7; the D gene is possibly TRBD1 (6 bases). Trimming removed 4 bases from V and 6 bases from J, with 7 bases in between. The CDR3 is 11 residues long. From germline, CDR1 is PRHDT and CDR2 FYEKMQ (reference sequence). Written as DNA, the CDR3 is TGTGCCAGCAGCTGGGACACCGAGCAGTACTTC. Protein product: CASSWDTEQYF.

The table lists this clone with a few counts. V usage is TRBV30 and J usage is TRBJ1-1; unclear D gene. Per germline, CDR1 GTSNPN and CDR2 SVGIG (reference sequence). The CDR3 loop spans 11 amino acids. V lost 7 bases and J lost 1, with 7 bases in between. CDR3 in amino acids: CAFPRNTEAFF. CDR3 nucleotide sequence: TGTGCCTTCCCCAGGAACACTGAAGCTTTCTTT. The full variable domain, in which reference TRBV30 and TRBJ1-1 provide the parts outside the CDR3, is SQTIHQWPATLVQPVGSPLSLECTVEGTSNPNLYWYRQAAGRGLQLLFYSVGIGQISSEVPQNLSASRPQDRQFILSSKKLLLSDSGFYLCAFPRNTEAFFGQGTRLTVV.

V and J are TRBV28 and TRBJ1-1; D is ambiguous. This CDR3 has 16 amino acids. Germline CDR1 and CDR2: MDHEN and SYDVKM. V was trimmed by 7 bases and J by 1 base, leaving 19 bases between them. The CDR3 nucleotides read TGTGCCAGCATGCCGGCAGACTCTTTATGGAACACTGAAGCTTTCTTT. Its translation: CASMPADSLWNTEAFF.

As regards this clone: The junction shows a germline mismatch at one end, possibly a read error. The chain recombines TRBV28 with TRBJ2-1; 8 bases agree with TRBD1. The CDR3 has 15 amino acids. Looked up from germline, CDR1 is MDHEN and CDR2 is SYDVKM. The DNA for the CDR3 is TGTGCCAGCAGTTTCCGGGACAGGATCTACGATGAGCAGTTCTTC. This translates into CASSFRDRIYDEQFF.

The V call is TRBV5-4, the J call TRBJ2-5; the D call may be TRBD1 or TRBD2 (6 bases each). The CDR3 runs 16 residues. CDR1 and CDR2 (germline): SGHNT, YYREEE (reference sequence). V was trimmed by 5 bases and J by 2 bases, leaving 19 bases between them. The CDR3 DNA reads TGTGCCAGCAGTCCTGGGGGGAGGACAGTTCAAGAGACCCAGTACTTC. The encoded protein is CASSPGGRTVQETQYF.

The genes are TRBV9 and TRBJ2-3, with D perhaps matching TRBD1 (7 bases). V lost 0 bases and J 8 bases, leaving 25 bases between the germline ends. The germline V gene has CDR1 SGDLS and CDR2 YYNGEE. The CDR3 is 18 amino acids. The CDR3 sequence is CASSVGGGGAILPGTQYF. DNA of the CDR3: TGTGCCAGCAGCGTAGGAGGAGGGGGCGCGATACTTCCTGGTACGCAGTATTTT.